This T cell receptor (beta chain) stems from a study of radiation and T cells in renal cell carcinoma. The protocol was immunoSEQ multiplex PCR, while the TCRdb copy is restricted to in-frame clones and leaves out a portion. The data hold 23,000 or so clones, with nearly 60% observed a single time. Documented treatment: treatment-naive control, cytoreductive nephrectomy. Sequenced material: tumor tissue, taken from a patient whose treatment was nephrectomy without radiotherapy. This receptor was taken from a man aged 35-49 years with renal cell carcinoma.

Written as DNA, the CDR3 is TGTGCCAGTAGTATCGCGGGACAGGGAGTCTATGGCTACACCTTC. It translates to CASSIAGQGVYGYTF. The J gene is TRBJ1-2, the V gene TRBV19; 9 nucleotides match TRBD1. CDR1 LNHDA and CDR2 SQIVND come from the germline V gene (reference sequence). CDR3 length: 15 residues. Unmatched junction bases numbered 6, after V lost 3 bases and J lost 4 bases. Full variable domain (rest looked up from reference TRBV19 and TRBJ1-2): DGGITQSPKYLFRKEGQNVTLSCEQNLNHDAMYWYRQDPGQGLRLIYYSQIVNDFQKGDIAEGYSVSREKKESFPLTVTSAQKNPTAFYLCASSIAGQGVYGYTFGSGTRLTVV.